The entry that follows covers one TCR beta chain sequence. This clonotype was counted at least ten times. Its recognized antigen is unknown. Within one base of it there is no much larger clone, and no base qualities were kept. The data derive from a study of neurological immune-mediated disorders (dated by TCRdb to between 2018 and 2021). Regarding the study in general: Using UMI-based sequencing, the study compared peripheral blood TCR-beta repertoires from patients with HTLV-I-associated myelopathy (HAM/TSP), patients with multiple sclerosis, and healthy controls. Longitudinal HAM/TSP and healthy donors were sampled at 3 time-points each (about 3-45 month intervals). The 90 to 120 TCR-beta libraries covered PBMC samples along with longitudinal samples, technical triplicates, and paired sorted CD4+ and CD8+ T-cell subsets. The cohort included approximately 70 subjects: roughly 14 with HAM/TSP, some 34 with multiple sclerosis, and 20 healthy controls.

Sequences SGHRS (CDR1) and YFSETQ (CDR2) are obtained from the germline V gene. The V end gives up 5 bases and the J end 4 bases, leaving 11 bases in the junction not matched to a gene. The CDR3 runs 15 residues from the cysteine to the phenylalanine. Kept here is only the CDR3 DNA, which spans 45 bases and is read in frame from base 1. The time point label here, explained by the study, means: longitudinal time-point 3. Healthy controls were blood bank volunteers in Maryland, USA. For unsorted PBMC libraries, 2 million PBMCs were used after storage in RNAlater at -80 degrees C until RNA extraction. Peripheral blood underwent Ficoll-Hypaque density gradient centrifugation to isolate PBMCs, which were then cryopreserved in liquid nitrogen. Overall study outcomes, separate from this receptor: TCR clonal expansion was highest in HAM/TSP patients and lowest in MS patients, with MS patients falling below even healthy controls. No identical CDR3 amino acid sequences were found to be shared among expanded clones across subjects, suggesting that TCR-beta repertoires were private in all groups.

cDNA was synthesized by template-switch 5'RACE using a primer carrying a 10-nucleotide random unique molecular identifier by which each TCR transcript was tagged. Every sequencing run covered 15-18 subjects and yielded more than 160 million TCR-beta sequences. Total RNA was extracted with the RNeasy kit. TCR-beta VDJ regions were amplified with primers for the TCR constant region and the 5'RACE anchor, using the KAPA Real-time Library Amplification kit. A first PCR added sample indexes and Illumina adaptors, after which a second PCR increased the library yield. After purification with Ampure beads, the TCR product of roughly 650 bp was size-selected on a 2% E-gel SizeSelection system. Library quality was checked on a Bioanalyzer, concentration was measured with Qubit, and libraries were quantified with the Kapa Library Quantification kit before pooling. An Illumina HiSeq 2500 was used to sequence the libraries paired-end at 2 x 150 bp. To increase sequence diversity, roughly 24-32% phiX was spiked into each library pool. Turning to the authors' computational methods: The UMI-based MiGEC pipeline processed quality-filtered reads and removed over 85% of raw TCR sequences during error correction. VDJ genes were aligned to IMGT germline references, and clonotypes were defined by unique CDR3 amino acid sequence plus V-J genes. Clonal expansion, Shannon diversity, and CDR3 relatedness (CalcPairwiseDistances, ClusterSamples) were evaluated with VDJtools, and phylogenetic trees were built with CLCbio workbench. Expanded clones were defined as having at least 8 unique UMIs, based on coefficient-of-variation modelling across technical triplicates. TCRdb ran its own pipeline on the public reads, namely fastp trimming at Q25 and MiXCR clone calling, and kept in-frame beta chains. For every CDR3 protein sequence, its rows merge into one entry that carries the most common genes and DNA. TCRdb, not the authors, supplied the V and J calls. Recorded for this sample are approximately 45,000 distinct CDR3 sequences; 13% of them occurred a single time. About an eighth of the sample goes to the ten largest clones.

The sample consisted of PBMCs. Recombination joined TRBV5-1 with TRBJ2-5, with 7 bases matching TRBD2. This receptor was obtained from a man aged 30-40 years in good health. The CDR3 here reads CASRLGGGESETQYF. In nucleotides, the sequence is TGCGCCAGCAGACTCGGGGGAGGGGAATCAGAGACCCAGTACTTC.